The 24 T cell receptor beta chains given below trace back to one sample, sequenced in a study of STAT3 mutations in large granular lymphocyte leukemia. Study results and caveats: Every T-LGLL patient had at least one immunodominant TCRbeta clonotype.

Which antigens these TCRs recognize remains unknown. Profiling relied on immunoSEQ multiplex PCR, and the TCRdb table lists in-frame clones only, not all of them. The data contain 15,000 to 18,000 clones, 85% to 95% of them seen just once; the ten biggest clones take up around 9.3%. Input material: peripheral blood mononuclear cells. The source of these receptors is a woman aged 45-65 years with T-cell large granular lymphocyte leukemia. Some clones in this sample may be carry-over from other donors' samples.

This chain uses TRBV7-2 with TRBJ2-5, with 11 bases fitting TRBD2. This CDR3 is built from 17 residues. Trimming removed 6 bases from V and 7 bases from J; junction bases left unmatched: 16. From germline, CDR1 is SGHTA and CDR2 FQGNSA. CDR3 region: CASRPGTSGASGWTQYF. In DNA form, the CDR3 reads TGTGCCAGCAGGCCCGGGACTAGCGGAGCCTCCGGATGGACCCAGTACTTC.

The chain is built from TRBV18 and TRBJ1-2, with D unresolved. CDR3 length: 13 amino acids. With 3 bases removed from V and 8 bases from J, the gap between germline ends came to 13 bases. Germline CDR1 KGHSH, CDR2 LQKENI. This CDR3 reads CASSPNKDLGYTF. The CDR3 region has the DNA TGTGCCAGCTCACCTAACAAGGACTTGGGCTACACCTTC.

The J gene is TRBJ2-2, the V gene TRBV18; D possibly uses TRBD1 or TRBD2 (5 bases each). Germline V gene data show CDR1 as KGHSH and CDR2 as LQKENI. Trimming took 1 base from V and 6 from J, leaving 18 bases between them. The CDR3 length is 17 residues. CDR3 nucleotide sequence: TGTGCCAGCTCACCACTGGGACCAGGAAGGAGAGCCGGGGAGCTGTTTTTT. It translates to CASSPLGPGRRAGELFF.

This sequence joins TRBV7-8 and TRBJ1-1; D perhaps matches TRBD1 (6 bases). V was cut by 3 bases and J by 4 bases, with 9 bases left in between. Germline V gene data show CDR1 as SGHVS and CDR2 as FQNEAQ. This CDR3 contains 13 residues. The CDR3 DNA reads TGTGCCAGCAGCTTCCAGGGGATCACTGAAGCTTTCTTT. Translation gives CASSFQGITEAFF.

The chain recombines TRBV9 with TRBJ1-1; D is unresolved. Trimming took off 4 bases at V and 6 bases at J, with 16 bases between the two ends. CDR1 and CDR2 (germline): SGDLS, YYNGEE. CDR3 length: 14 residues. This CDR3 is CASSTLTGRAEAFF. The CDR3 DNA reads TGTGCCAGCAGCACCCTTACGGGGAGGGCTGAAGCTTTCTTT.

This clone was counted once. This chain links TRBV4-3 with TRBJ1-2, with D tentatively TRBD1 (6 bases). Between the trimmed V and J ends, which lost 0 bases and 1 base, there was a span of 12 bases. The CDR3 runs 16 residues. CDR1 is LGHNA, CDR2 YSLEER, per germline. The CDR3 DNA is TGCGCCAGCAGCCAAGATCGCAGGGGCCATAACTATGGCTACACCTTC. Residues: CASSQDRRGHNYGYTF.

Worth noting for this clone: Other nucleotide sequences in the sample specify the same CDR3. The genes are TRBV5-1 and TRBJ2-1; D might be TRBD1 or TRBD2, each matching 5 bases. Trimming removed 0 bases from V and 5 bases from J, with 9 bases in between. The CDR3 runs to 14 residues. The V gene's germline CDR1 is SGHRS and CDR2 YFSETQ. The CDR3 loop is CASSLAGTDNEQFF. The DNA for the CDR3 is TGCGCCAGCAGCTTGGCCGGGACCGACAATGAGCAGTTCTTC.

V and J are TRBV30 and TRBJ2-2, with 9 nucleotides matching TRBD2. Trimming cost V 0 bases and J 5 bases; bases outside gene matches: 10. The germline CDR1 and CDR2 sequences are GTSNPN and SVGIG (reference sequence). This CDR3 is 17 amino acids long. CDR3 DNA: TGTGCCTGGAGTGTACTGGTAGCGGGAGTACGTACCGGGGAGCTGTTTTTT. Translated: CAWSVLVAGVRTGELFF.

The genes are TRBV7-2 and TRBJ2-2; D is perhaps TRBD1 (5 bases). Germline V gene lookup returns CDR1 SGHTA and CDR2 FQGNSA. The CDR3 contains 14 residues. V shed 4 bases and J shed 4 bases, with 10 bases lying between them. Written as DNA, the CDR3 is TGTGCCAGCAGCTCGGACATCTCCACCGGGGAGCTGTTTTTT. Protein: CASSSDISTGELFF.

CDR3 residues: CASSLEAANYGYTF. CDR3 DNA sequence: TGTGCCAGCAGCTTAGAGGCAGCTAACTATGGCTACACCTTC. V is TRBV7-9 and J is TRBJ1-2; no firm D call. This CDR3 region has 14 residues. Germline V CDR1 and CDR2: SEHNR, FQNEAQ (reference sequence). Trimming stripped 1 base from V and 0 bases from J, with 6 bases between.

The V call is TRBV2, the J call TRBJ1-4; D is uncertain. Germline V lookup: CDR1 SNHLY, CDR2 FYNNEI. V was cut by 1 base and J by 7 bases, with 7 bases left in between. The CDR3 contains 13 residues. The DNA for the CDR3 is TGTGCCAGCAGTGAAGGGGTCGGTGAAAAACTGTTTTTT. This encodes CASSEGVGEKLFF.

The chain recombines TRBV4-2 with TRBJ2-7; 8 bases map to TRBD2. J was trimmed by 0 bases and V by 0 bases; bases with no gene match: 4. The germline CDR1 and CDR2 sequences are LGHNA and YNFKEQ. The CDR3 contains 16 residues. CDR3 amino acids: CASSQDSGTPSYEQYF. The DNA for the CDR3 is TGTGCCAGCAGCCAAGATAGCGGGACCCCCTCCTACGAGCAGTACTTC.

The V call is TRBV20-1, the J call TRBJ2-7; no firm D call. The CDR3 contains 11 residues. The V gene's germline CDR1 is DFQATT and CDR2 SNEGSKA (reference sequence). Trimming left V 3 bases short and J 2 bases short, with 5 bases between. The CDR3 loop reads CSARTTYEQYF. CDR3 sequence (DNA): TGCAGTGCTAGGACCACCTACGAGCAGTACTTC.

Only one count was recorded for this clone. CDR3 sequence: CASSLTGRGEKLFF. CDR3 in DNA: TGTGCCAGCAGCTTGACAGGGCGCGGTGAAAAACTGTTTTTT. The rearrangement joins TRBV7-9 to TRBJ1-4; TRBD1 matches at 7 bases. The length of the CDR3 is 14 residues. Germline-derived CDR1 and CDR2 are SEHNR and FQNEAQ (reference sequence). V lost 3 bases and J lost 7; bases outside the gene matches: 5.

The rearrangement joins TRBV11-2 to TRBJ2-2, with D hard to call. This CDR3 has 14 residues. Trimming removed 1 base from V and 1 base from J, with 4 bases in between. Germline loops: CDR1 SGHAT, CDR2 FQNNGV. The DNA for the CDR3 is TGTGCCAGCAGCTTAGTGAAGAACACCGGGGAGCTGTTTTTT. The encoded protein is CASSLVKNTGELFF.

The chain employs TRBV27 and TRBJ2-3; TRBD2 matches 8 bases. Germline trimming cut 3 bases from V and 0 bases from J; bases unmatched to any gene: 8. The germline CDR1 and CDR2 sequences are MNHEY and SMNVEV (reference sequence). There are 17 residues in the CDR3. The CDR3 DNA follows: TGTGCCAGCAGTTTCATAGCGGGGAGAACTAGCACAGATACGCAGTATTTT. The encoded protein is CASSFIAGRTSTDTQYF.

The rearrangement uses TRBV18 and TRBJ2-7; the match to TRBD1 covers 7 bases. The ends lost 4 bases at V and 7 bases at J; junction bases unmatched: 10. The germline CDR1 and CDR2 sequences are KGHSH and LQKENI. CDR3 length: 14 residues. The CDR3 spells CASSLLQGLEEQYF. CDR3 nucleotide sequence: TGTGCCAGCTCACTCCTACAGGGGCTCGAGGAGCAGTACTTC.

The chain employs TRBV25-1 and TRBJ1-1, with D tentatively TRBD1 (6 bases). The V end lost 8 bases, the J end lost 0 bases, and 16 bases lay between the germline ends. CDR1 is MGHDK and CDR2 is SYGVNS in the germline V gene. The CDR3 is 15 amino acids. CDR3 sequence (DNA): TGTGCCAGCCAGACCCCAGGGGCCTTGAACACTGAAGCTTTCTTT. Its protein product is CASQTPGALNTEAFF.

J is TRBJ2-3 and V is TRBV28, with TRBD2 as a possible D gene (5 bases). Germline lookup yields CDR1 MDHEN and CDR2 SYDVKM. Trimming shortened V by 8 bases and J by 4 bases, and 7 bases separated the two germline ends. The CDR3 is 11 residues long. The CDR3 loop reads CASERADTQYF. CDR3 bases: TGTGCCAGCGAGAGGGCAGATACGCAGTATTTT.

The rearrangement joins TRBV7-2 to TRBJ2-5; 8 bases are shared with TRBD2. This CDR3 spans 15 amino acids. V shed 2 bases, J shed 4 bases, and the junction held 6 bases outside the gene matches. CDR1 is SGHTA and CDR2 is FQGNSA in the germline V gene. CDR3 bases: TGTGCCAGCAGCTTATCTGGGCTAGCGGGAGAGACCCAGTACTTC. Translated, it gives CASSLSGLAGETQYF.

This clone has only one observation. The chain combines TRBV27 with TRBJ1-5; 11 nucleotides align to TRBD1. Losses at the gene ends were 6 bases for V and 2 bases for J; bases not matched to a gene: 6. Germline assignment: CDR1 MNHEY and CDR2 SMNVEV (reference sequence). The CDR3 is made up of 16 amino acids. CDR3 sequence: CASRPDRGRRNQPQHF. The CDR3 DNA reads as TGTGCCAGCAGACCGGACAGGGGGCGACGCAATCAGCCCCAGCATTTT.

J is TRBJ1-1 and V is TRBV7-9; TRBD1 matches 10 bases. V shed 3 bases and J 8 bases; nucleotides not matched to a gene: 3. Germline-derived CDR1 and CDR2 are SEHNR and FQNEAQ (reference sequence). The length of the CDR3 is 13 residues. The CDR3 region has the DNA TGTGCCAGCAGCTTCAGGACAGGGGGAGAAGCTTTCTTT. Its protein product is CASSFRTGGEAFF.

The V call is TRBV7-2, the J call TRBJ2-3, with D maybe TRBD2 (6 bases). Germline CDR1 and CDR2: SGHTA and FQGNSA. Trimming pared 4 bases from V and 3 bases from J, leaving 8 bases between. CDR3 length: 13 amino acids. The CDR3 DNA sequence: TGTGCCAGCAGCTATCGGGGGACAGATACGCAGTATTTT. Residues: CASSYRGTDTQYF.

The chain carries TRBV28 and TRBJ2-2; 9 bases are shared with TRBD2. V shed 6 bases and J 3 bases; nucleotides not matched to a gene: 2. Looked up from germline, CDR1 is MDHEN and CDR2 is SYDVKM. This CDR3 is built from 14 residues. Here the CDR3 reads CASRLAGHTGELFF. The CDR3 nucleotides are TGTGCCAGCAGGCTAGCGGGGCACACCGGGGAGCTGTTTTTT.